The T cell receptor (beta chain) described here comes from a study of T-cell reconstitution after alpha-beta-depleted transplantation in children. The sample holds a few counts of this clonotype. CDR1 is KGHSH, CDR2 LQKENI, per germline. The CDR3 is 15 amino acids. Trimming took 2 bases from V and 4 from J; bases not matched to a gene: 4. This sample's TCRbeta library carried unique molecular identifier barcodes. One entry per CDR3 protein results from TCRdb running MiXCR on the PCR reads. Of 490,000 or so distinct CDR3 sequences in the sample, roughly an eighth were seen once. The specimen was PBMCs from the stem cell graft donor, collected from the stem cell graft. The J gene is TRBJ2-1, the V gene TRBV18, with TRBD1 matching 8 bases. This receptor was identified in a human donor who donated a stem cell graft to a child with combined immunodeficiency. CDR3 region: CASSPIGQGYNEQFF. The CDR3 coding sequence is TGTGCCAGCTCACCAATCGGACAGGGATACAATGAGCAGTTCTTC.